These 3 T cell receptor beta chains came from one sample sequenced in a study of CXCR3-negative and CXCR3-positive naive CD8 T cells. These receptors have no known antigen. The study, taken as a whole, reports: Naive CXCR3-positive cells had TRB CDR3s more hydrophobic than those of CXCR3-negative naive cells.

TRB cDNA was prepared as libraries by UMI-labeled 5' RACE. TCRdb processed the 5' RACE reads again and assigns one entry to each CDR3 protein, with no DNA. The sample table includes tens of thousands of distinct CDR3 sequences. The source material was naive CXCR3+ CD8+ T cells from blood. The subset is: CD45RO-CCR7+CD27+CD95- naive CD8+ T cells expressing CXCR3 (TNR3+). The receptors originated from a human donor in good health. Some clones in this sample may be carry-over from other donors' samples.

The CDR3 sequence is CASSFLPQQETQYF. The chain is built from TRBV13 and TRBJ2-5; TCRdb returns TRBD2, unconfirmable since there is no DNA. Germline CDR1 PRHDT, CDR2 FYEKMQ (reference sequence). This CDR3 region has 14 residues.

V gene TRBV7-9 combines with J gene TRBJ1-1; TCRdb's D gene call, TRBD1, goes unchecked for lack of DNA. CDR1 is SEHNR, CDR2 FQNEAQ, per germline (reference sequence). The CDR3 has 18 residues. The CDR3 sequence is CARRSGRFSILGDTEAFF.

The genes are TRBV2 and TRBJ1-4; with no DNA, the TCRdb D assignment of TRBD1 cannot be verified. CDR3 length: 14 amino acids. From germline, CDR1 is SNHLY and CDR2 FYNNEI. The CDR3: CASTGGSTNEKLFF.